This entry lists 8 T cell receptor beta chains sequenced from one sample in a study of T cells after yellow fever vaccination. TCRdb called the 5' RACE reads again in MiXCR, with one record for every CDR3 protein. The sample consists of 340,000 or so distinct CDR3 sequences, around 13% of them appearing once. This material consisted of CD4+ T cells sorted from PBMCs, taken 15 days after the yellow fever booster vaccination. The receptors derive from a man aged 18 to 35 who received the YFV17D yellow fever vaccine.

The V gene is TRBV6-2 or TRBV6-3, the J gene TRBJ2-7, with D perhaps matching TRBD2 (5 bases). The CDR3 spans 16 residues. In germline, CDR1 is MNHEY, CDR2 SVGEGT. The CDR3: CASSYSTGVKHYEQNV. The CDR3, as DNA: TGTGCCAGCAGTTACTCGACCGGGGTGAAACATTACGAGCAGAACGTC.

The chain links TRBV29-1 to TRBJ2-7, with D possibly being TRBD2 (5 bases). The CDR3 covers 16 residues. The germline V and J ends were trimmed by 4 bases and 0 bases, with 19 bases remaining between them. Germline CDR1 SQVTM, CDR2 ANQGSEA. As DNA, the CDR3 is TGCAGCGTTGTGAGGGCCGTCGACTATAACTCCTACGAGCAGTACGTC. Translated, it gives CSVVRAVDYNSYEQYV.

The V call is TRBV24-1, the J call TRBJ2-5, with TRBD1 matching 8 bases. Per the germline V gene, CDR1 is KGHDR and CDR2 is SFDVKD. The CDR3 is 15 residues long. Germline trimming cut 4 bases from V and 5 bases from J; bases unmatched to any gene: 8. The CDR3 spells CATSDMTGDEETQYF. For the CDR3, the DNA is TGTGCCACCAGTGACATGACAGGGGATGAGGAGACCCAGTACTTC.

The gene calls are TRBV5-1 and TRBJ2-2; D not certain. The CDR3 runs 14 residues. Trimming removed 0 bases from V and 9 bases from J, with 12 bases in between. Per the germline V gene, CDR1 is SGHRS and CDR2 is YFSETQ. For the CDR3, the DNA is TGCGCCAGCAGCTTGGTTGCAGGTACCAGGGAGCTGTTTTTT. Residues: CASSLVAGTRELFF.

This chain connects TRBV20-1 to TRBJ1-2; D is undetermined. The CDR3 loop spans 12 amino acids. Deletions cut 2 bases from V and 7 bases from J, with 11 bases between. Per the germline V gene, CDR1 is DFQATT and CDR2 is SNEGSKA (reference sequence). The CDR3 reads CSARTRLGGYTF. In DNA, the CDR3 is TGCAGTGCTAGAACCAGGCTGGGTGGCTACACCTTC.

This clonotype was counted a few times. This sequence joins TRBV18 and TRBJ2-7; D is unclear. Trimming took off 1 base at V and 0 bases at J, with 7 bases between the two ends. Germline V gives CDR1 KGHSH, CDR2 LQKENI. The length of the CDR3 is 14 residues. For the CDR3, the DNA is TGTGCCAGCTCACCACGACACCCCTCCTACGAGCAGTACTTC. This sequence encodes CASSPRHPSYEQYF.

The genes are TRBV12-3 or TRBV12-4 and TRBJ1-5; tentatively, D is TRBD1 (5 bases). The CDR3 is 17 amino acids. V was clipped by 4 bases and J by 1 base, with 17 bases between them. The CDR3 sequence: CASSSARQGSSNQPQHF. CDR3 in DNA: TGTGCCAGCAGTTCCGCACGTCAGGGCTCGAGCAATCAGCCCCAGCATTTT.

This clonotype was detected only a few times. The chain employs TRBV28 and TRBJ2-7; 9 nucleotides match TRBD1. This CDR3 is 14 amino acids long. V trimming: 3 bases; J trimming: 4 bases; junction bases outside the gene matches: 4. Germline V gives CDR1 MDHEN, CDR2 SYDVKM. The CDR3 DNA follows: TGTGCCAGCAGTTTGCCCGGGACAGGGTACGAGCAGTACGTC. Translated: CASSLPGTGYEQYV.